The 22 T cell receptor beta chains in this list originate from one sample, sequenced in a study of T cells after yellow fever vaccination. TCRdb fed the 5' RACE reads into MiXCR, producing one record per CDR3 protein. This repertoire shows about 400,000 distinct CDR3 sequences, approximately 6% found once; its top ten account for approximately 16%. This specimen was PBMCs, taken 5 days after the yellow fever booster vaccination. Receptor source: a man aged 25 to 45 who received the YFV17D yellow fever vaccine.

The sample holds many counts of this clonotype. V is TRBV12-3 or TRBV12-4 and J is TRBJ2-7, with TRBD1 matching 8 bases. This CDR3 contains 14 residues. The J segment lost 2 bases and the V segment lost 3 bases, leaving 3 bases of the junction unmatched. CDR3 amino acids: CASSFLDRAYEQYF. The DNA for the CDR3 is TGTGCCAGCAGTTTTCTGGACAGGGCCTACGAGCAGTACTTC.

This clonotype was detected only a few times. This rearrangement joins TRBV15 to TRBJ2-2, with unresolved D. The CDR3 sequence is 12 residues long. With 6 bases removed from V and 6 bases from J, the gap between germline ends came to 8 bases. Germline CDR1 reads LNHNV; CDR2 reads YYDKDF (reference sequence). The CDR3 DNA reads TGTGCCACCAGATTTGGGGCCGGGGAGCTGTTTTTT. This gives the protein CATRFGAGELFF.

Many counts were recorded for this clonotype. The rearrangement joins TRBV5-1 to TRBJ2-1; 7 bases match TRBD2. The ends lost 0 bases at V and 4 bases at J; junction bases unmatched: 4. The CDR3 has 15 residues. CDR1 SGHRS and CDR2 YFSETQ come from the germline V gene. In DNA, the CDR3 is TGCGCCAGCAGCTTGGCCCAGCGGGAATACAATGAGCAGTTCTTC. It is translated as CASSLAQREYNEQFF.

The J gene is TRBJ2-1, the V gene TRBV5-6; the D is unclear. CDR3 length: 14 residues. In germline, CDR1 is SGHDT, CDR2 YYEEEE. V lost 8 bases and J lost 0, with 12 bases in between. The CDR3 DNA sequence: TGTGCCAGGAGCCGCCGGGCCTCCTACAATGAGCAGTTCTTC. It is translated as CARSRRASYNEQFF.

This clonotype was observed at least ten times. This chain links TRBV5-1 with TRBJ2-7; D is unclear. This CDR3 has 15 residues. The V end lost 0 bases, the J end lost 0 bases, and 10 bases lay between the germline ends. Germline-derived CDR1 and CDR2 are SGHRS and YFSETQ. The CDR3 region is CASSLDARNSYEQYF. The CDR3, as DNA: TGCGCCAGCAGCTTGGATGCCAGGAACTCCTACGAGCAGTACTTC.

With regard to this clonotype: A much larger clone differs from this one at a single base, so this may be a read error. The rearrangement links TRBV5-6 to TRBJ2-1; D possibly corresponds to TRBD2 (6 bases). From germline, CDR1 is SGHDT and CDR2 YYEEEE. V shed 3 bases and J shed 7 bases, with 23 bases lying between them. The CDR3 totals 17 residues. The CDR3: CASSSSRLVATSNEQFF. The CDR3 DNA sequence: TGTGCCAGCAGCTCGTCAAGACTAGTTGCGACTAGTAATGAGCAGTTCTTC.

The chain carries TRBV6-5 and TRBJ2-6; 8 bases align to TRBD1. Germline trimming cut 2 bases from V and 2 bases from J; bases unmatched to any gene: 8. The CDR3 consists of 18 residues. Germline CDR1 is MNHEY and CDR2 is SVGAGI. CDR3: CASSYPRTGYTGANVLTF. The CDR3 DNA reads TGTGCCAGCAGTTACCCCCGGACAGGGTACACTGGGGCCAACGTCCTGACTTTC.

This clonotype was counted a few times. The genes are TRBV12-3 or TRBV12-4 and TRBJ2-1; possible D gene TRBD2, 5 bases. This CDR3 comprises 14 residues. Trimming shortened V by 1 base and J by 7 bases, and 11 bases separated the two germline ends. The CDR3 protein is CASSLGGSSNEQFF. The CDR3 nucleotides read TGTGCCAGCAGTTTAGGAGGGAGCTCAAATGAGCAGTTCTTC.

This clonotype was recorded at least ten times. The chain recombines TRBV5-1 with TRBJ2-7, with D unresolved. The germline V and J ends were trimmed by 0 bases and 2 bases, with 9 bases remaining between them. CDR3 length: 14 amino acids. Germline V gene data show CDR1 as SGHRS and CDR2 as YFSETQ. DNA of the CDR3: TGCGCCAGCAGCTTGGACACGACTGCCTACGAGCAGTACTTC. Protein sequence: CASSLDTTAYEQYF.

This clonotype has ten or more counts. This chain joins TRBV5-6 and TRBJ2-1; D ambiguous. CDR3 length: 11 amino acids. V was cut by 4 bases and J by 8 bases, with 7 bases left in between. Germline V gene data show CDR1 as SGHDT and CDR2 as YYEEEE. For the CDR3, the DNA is TGTGCCAGCAGCGCTTACGATGAGCAGTTCTTC. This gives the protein CASSAYDEQFF.

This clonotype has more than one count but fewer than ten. CDR3 in DNA: TGTGCCTGGGCAGGGGGTGGCCGGAACACCGGGGAGCTGTTTTTT. This gives the protein CAWAGGGRNTGELFF. The chain uses TRBV30 and TRBJ2-2; 7 positions match TRBD1. Germline trimming cut 5 bases from V and 1 base from J; bases unmatched to any gene: 7. This CDR3 is built from 15 residues. Germline values: CDR1 GTSNPN, CDR2 SVGIG (reference sequence).

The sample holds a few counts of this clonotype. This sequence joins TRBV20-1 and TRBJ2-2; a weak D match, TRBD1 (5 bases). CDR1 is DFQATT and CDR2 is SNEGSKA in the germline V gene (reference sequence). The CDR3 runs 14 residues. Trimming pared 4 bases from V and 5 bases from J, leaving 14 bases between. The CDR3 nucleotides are TGCAGTGCTACGAAACCAGGGTTGACCGGGGAGCTGTTTTTT. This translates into CSATKPGLTGELFF.

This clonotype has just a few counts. Here the CDR3 DNA reads TGTGCCAGCAGTCATACAGGGGACGAGCAGTACTTC. Translating it yields CASSHTGDEQYF. The chain uses TRBV6-5 and TRBJ2-7, with 7 nucleotides matching TRBD1. Germline values: CDR1 MNHEY, CDR2 SVGAGI. The V gene end was trimmed by 5 bases and the J gene end by 5 bases; junction bases not matched to a gene: 3. The CDR3 extends over 12 amino acids.

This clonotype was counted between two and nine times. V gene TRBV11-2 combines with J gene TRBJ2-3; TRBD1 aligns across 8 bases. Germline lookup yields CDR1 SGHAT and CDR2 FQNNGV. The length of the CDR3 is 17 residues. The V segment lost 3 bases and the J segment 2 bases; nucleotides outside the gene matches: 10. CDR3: CASSFRTGRFVTDTQYF. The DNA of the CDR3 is TGTGCCAGCAGCTTTCGGACAGGGAGATTTGTCACAGATACGCAGTATTTT.

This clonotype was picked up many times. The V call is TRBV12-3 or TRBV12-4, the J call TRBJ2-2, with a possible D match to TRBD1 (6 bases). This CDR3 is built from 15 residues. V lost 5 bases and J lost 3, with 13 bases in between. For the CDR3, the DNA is TGTGCCAGCAGTCCACAGGGTAGCGACACCGGGGAGCTGTTTTTT. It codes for CASSPQGSDTGELFF.

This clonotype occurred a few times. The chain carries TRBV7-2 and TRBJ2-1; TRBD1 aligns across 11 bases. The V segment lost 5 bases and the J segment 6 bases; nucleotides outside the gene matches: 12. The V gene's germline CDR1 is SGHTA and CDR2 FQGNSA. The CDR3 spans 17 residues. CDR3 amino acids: CASSTLGQGVGGNEQFF. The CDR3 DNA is TGTGCCAGCAGCACTCTGGGACAGGGGGTGGGGGGCAATGAGCAGTTCTTC.

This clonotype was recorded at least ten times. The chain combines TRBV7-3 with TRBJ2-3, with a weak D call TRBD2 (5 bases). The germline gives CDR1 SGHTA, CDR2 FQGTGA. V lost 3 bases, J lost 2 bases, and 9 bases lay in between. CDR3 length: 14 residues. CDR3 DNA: TGTGCCAGCAGCTTCGGGGATACCACAGATACGCAGTATTTT. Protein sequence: CASSFGDTTDTQYF. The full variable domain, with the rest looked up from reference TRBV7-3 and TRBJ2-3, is GAGVSQTPSNKVTEKGKYVELRCDPISGHTALYWYRQSLGQGPEFLIYFQGTGAADDSGLPNDRFFAVRPEGSVSTLKIQRTERGDSAVYLCASSFGDTTDTQYFGPGTRLTVL.

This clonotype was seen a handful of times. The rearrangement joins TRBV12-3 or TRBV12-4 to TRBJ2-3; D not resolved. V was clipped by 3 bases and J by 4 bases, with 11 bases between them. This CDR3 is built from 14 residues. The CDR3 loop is CASSFVGPADTQYF. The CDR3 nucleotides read TGTGCCAGCAGTTTCGTTGGGCCGGCAGATACGCAGTATTTT.

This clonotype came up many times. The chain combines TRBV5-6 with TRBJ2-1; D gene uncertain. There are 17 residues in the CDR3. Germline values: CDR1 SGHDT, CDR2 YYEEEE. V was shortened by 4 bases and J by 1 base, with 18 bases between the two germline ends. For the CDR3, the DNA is TGTGCCAGCAGCCCCACATATGGGATCGGGTCCTACAATGAGCAGTTCTTC. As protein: CASSPTYGIGSYNEQFF.

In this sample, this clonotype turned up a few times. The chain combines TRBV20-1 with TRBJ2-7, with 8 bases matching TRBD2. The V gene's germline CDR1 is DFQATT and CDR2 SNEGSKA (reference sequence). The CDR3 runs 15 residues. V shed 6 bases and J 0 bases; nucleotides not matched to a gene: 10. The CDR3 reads CSAPPASGSSYEQYF. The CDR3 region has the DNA TGCAGTGCCCCTCCCGCGAGCGGGAGCTCCTACGAGCAGTACTTC.

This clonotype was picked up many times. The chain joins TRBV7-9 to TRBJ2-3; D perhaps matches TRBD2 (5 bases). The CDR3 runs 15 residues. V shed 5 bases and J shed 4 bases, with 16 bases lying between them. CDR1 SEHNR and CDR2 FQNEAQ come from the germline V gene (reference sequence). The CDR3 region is CASSNGPGEPDTQYF. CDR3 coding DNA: TGTGCCAGCAGCAACGGACCCGGGGAGCCAGATACGCAGTATTTT.

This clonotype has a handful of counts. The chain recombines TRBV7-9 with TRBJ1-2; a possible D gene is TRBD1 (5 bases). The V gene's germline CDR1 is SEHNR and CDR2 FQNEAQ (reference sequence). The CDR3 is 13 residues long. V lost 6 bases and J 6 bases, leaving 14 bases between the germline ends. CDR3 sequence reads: CASRRGPDNGYTF. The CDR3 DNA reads TGTGCCAGCAGACGGGGCCCGGATAATGGCTACACCTTC.